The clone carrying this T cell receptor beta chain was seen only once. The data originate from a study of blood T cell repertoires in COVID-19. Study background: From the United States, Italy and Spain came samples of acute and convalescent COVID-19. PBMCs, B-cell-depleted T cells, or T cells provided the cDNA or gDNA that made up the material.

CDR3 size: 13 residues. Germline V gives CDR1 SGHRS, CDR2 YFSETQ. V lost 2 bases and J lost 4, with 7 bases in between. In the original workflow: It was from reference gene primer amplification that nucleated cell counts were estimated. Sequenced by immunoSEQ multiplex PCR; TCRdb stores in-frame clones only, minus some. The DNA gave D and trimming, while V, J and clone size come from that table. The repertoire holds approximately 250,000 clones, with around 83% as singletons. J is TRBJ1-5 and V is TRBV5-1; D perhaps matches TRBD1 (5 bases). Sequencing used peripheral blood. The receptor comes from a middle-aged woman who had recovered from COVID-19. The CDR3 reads CASSFDRNQPQHF. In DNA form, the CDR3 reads TGCGCCAGCAGCTTCGACAGAAATCAGCCCCAGCATTTT. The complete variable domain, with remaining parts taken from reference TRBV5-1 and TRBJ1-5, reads KAGVTQTPRYLIKTRGQQVTLSCSPISGHRSVSWYQQTPGQGLQFLFEYFSETQRNKGNFPGRFSGRQFSNSRSEMNVSTLELGDSALYLCASSFDRNQPQHFGDGTRLSIL.